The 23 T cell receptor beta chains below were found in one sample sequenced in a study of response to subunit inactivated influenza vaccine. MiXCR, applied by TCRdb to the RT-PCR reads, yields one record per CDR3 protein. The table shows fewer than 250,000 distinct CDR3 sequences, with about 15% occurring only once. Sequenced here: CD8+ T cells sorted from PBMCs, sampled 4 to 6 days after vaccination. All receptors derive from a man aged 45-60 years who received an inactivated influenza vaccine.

This CDR3 is CASSQDWASGDNEQFF. For the CDR3, the DNA is TGCGCCAGCAGCCAAGATTGGGCTAGCGGGGACAATGAGCAGTTCTTC. V gene TRBV4-3 combines with J gene TRBJ2-1; 9 positions agree with TRBD2. The germline gives CDR1 LGHNA, CDR2 YSLEER. J lost 5 bases, V lost 0 bases, and 5 bases had no gene match. This CDR3 has 16 amino acids.

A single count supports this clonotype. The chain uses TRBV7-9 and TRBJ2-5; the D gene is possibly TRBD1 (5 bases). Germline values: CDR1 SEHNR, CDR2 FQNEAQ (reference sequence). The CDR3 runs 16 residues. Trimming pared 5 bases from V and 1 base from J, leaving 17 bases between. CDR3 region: CASSPTSYQGQETQYF. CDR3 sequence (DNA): TGTGCCAGCAGCCCGACCTCGTACCAGGGCCAAGAGACCCAGTACTTC.

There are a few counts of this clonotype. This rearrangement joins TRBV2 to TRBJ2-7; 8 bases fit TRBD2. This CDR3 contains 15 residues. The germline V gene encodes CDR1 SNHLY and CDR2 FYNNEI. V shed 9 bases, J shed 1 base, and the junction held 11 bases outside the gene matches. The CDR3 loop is CASSSGGGLSYEQYF. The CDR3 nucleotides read TGTGCCAGTTCGTCTGGCGGGGGGCTATCCTACGAGCAGTACTTC.

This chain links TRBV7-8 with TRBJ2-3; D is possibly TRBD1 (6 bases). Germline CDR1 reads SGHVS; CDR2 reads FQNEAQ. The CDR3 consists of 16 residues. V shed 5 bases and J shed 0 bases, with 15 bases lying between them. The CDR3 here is CASSAPRGVSTDTQYF. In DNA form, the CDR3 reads TGTGCCAGCAGCGCCCCCAGGGGCGTAAGCACAGATACGCAGTATTTT.

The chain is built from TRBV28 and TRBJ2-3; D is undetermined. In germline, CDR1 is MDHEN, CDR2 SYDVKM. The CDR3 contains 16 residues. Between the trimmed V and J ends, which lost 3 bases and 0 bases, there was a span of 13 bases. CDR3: CASSLTQTSSTDTQYF. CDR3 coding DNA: TGTGCCAGCAGTTTGACGCAGACGTCTAGCACAGATACGCAGTATTTT.

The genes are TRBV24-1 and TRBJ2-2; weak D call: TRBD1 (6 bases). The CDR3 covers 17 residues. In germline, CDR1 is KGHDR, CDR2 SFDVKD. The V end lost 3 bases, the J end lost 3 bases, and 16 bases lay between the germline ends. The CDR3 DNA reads TGTGCCACCAGTGATGTTACAGGGTCGGCGGACACCGGGGAGCTGTTTTTT. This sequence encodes CATSDVTGSADTGELFF.

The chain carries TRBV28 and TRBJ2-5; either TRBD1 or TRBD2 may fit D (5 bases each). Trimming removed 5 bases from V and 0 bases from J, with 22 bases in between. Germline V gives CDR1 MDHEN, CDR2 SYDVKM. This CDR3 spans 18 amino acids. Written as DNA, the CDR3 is TGTGCCAGCAGTGGAACGTCCGGGGCTAACCTGTACCAAGAGACCCAGTACTTC. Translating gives CASSGTSGANLYQETQYF.

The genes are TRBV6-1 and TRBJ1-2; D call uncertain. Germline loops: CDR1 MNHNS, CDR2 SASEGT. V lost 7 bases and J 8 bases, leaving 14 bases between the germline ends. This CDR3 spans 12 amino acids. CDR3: CASIPGFLGYTF. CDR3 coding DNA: TGTGCCAGCATTCCAGGCTTTCTGGGCTACACCTTC.

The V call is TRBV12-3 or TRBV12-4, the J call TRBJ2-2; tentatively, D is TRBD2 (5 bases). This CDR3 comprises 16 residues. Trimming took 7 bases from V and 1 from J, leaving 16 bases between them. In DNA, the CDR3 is TGTGCCAGCACCTCCTTCGGGGTGGAGAACACCGGGGAGCTGTTTTTT. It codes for CASTSFGVENTGELFF.

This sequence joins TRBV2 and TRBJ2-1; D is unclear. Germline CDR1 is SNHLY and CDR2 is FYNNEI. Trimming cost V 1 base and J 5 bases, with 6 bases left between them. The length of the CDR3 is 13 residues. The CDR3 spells CASSEGSHNEQFF. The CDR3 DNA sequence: TGTGCCAGCAGTGAAGGGAGTCACAATGAGCAGTTCTTC.

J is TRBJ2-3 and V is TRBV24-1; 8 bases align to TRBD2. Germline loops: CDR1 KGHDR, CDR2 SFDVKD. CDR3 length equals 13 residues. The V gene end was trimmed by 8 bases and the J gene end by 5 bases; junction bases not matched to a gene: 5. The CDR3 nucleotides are TGTGCCACCAATCGGGGGGGCGGAGATACGCAGTATTTT. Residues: CATNRGGGDTQYF.

The DNA for the CDR3 is TGTGCCAGCAGCCATGTGACACTAAATTCACCCCTCCACTTT. Protein sequence: CASSHVTLNSPLHF. The chain couples TRBV11-2 to TRBJ1-6, with no clear D. There are 14 residues in the CDR3. Trimming cost V 5 bases and J 7 bases, with 12 bases left between them. In germline, CDR1 is SGHAT, CDR2 FQNNGV.

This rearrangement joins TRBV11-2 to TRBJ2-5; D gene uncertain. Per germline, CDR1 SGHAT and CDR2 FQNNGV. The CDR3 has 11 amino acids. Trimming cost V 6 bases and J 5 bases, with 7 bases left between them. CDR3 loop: CASRVKETQYF. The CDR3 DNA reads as TGTGCCAGCAGGGTAAAGGAGACCCAGTACTTC.

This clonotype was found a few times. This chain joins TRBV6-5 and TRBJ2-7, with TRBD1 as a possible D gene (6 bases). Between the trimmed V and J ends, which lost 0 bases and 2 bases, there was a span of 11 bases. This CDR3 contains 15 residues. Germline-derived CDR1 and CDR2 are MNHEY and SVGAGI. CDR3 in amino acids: CASSYSSTGAYEQYF. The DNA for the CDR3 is TGTGCCAGCAGTTACTCATCGACAGGAGCCTACGAGCAGTACTTC.

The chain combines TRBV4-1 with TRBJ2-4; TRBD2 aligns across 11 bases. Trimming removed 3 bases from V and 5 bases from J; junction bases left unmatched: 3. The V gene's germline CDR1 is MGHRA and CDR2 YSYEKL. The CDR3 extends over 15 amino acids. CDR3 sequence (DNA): TGCGCCAGCAGCCACTCGGGACTAGCGGAAAACATTCAGTACTTC. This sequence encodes CASSHSGLAENIQYF.

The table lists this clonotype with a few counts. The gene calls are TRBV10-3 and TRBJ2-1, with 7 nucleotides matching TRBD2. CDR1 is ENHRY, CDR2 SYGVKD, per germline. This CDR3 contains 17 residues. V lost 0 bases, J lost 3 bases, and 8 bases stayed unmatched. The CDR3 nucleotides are TGTGCCATCAGTGAGTCGGTGACTAGCCATGTCTACAATGAGCAGTTCTTC. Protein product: CAISESVTSHVYNEQFF.

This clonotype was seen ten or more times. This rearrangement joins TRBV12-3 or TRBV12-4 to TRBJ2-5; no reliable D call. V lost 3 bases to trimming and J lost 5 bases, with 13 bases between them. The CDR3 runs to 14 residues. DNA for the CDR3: TGTGCCAGCAGTTTTGTTGAAGGGCGGGAGACCCAGTACTTC. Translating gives CASSFVEGRETQYF.

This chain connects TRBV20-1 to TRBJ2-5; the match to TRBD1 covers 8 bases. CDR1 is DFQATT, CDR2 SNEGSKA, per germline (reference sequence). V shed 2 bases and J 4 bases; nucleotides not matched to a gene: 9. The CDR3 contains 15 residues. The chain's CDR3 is CSARPLGQGRETQYF. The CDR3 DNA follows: TGCAGTGCTAGACCGCTTGGACAGGGAAGAGAGACCCAGTACTTC.

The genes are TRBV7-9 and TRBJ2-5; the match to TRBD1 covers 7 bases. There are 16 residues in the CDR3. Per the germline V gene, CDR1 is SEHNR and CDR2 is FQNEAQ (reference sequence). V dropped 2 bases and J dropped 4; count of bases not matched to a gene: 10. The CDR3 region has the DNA TGTGCCAGCAGCTTATTCGTAGGGGGCCCGGGAGAGACCCAGTACTTC. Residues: CASSLFVGGPGETQYF. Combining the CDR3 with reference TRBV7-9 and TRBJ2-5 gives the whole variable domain DTGVSQNPRHKITKRGQNVTFRCDPISEHNRLYWYRQTLGQGPEFLTYFQNEAQLEKSRLLSDRFSAERPKGSFSTLEIQRTEQGDSAMYLCASSLFVGGPGETQYFGPGTRLLVL.

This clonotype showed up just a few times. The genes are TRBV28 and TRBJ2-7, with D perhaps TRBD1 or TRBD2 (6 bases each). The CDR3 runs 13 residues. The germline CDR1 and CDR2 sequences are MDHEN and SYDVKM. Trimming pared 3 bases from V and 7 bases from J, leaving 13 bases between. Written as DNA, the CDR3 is TGTGCCAGCAGTTTTCGGGGGCCGGGGGAGCAGTACTTC. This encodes CASSFRGPGEQYF. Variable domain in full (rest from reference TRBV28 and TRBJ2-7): DVKVTQSSRYLVKRTGEKVFLECVQDMDHENMFWYRQDPGLGLRLIYFSYDVKMKEKGDIPEGYSVSREKKERFSLILESASTNQTSMYLCASSFRGPGEQYFGPGTRLTVT.

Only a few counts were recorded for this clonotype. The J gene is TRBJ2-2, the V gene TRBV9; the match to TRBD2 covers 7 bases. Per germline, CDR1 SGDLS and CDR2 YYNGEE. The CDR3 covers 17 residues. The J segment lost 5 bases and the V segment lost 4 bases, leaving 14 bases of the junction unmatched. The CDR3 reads CASSPYRGGSYTGELFF. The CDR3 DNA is TGTGCCAGCAGCCCCTACCGGGGAGGGAGTTATACCGGGGAGCTGTTTTTT.

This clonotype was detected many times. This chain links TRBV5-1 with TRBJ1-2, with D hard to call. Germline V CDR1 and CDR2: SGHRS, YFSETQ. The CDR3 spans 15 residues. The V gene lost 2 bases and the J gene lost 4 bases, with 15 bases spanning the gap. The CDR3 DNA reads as TGCGCCAGCAGCTTCGACATTATGGACGGCTATGGCTACACCTTC. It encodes CASSFDIMDGYGYTF.

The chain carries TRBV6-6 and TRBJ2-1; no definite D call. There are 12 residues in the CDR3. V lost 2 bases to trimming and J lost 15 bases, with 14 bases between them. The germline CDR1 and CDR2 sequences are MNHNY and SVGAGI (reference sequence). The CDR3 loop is CASSYRTHVGFF. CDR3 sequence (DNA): TGTGCCAGCAGTTACCGGACCCACGTGGGGTTCTTC.